The 20 T cell receptor beta chains given below trace back to one sample, sequenced in a study of breast tumors, draining lymph nodes, adjacent tissues. The lymph nodes were axillary draining lymph nodes from breast cancer patients. TCRdb analysed the multiplex PCR reads with MiXCR anew, one entry per CDR3 protein. The top ten hold less than 4% of the sample, which has some 130,000 distinct CDR3 sequences, roughly 21% seen once. The sequenced sample consisted of axillary lymph node tissue. These receptors came from a female donor with breast cancer. Some clones in this sample may be carry-over from other donors' samples.

The chain recombines TRBV2 with TRBJ2-4; the D gene is possibly TRBD1 (5 bases). Trimming cost V 4 bases and J 1 base, with 5 bases left between them. Germline-derived CDR1 and CDR2 are SNHLY and FYNNEI. The length of the CDR3 is 13 residues. In DNA, the CDR3 is TGTGCCAGCAGTGCAGGGGCCAAAAACATTCAGTACTTC. It encodes CASSAGAKNIQYF.

Only a few counts were recorded for this clonotype. A read error may explain this, as a much larger clone is one base away. This chain links TRBV7-2 with TRBJ2-1; 7 nucleotides align to TRBD2. CDR3 length equals 16 residues. Germline V CDR1 and CDR2: SGHTA, FQGNSA. CDR3 nucleotides: TGTGCCAGCAGCTCCTCGGCGGGGGTATCCTACAATGGGCAGTTCTTC. Protein product: CASSSSAGVSYNGQFF.

This clonotype was picked up a small number of times. The V gene is TRBV11-1, the J gene TRBJ2-5; D possibly corresponds to TRBD1 (6 bases). The CDR3 contains 14 residues. Looked up from germline, CDR1 is SGHAT and CDR2 is FQDESV (reference sequence). V lost 8 bases to trimming and J lost 4 bases, with 17 bases between them. CDR3 in amino acids: CASSPGEFIETQYF. CDR3 DNA: TGTGCCAGCTCCCCAGGGGAATTTATAGAGACCCAGTACTTC.

Notes on this clonotype: A read error may explain this, as a much larger clone is one base away. The chain combines TRBV4-1 with TRBJ1-4; D might be TRBD1 (5 bases). The V gene's germline CDR1 is MGHRA and CDR2 YSYEKL. CDR3 length: 15 amino acids. CDR3 DNA: TGCGCCAGCAGCCGCCCGGGACGGAGGGATGAAAAACTGTCTTTT. Protein: CASSRPGRRDEKLSF.

At least ten counts were recorded for this clonotype. This chain links TRBV5-6 with TRBJ1-3, with D possibly TRBD1 on 6 matching bases. CDR3 length: 17 amino acids. Trimming took off 1 base at V and 1 base at J, with 15 bases between the two ends. Germline-derived CDR1 and CDR2 are SGHDT and YYEEEE. CDR3 in amino acids: CASSLWMTGASGNTIYF. The CDR3 DNA reads TGTGCCAGCAGCTTGTGGATGACGGGGGCTTCTGGAAACACCATATATTTT. Variable domain in full (rest from reference TRBV5-6 and TRBJ1-3): DAGVTQSPTHLIKTRGQQVTLRCSPKSGHDTVSWYQQALGQGPQFIFQYYEEEERQRGNFPDRFSGHQFPNYSSELNVNALLLGDSALYLCASSLWMTGASGNTIYFGEGSWLTVV.

In this sample, this clonotype turned up many times. The V and J genes are TRBV20-1 and TRBJ2-2, with D unclear. The CDR3 extends over 13 amino acids. The ends were cut back, 2 bases at V and 7 bases at J, with 11 bases in the middle. Looked up from germline, CDR1 is DFQATT and CDR2 is SNEGSKA (reference sequence). Here the CDR3 reads CSARPDLGGELFF. Written as DNA, the CDR3 is TGCAGTGCTAGACCCGACCTGGGCGGGGAGCTGTTTTTT.

This clonotype was observed many times. The chain joins TRBV12-3 or TRBV12-4 to TRBJ2-3, with D unresolved. The CDR3 has 14 residues. V lost 3 bases to trimming and J lost 2 bases, with 9 bases between them. CDR3 residues: CASSLLGITDTQYF. Here the CDR3 DNA reads TGTGCCAGCAGTTTGTTGGGAATCACAGATACGCAGTATTTT.

Ten or more counts support this clonotype. This rearrangement joins TRBV20-1 to TRBJ2-7; D could derive from TRBD1 or TRBD2 (5 bases each). The CDR3 is 13 amino acids. V was shortened by 5 bases and J by 3 bases, with 14 bases between the two germline ends. Per germline, CDR1 DFQATT and CDR2 SNEGSKA (reference sequence). CDR3 in DNA: TGCAGTGCTTCCTGGGACCGCAGCTACGAGCAGTACTTC. This encodes CSASWDRSYEQYF.

Remarks on this clonotype: The junction and the germline gene differ at one end; a read error may be behind it. J is TRBJ2-7 and V is TRBV7-9, with 12 nucleotides matching TRBD2. This CDR3 comprises 15 residues. In germline, CDR1 is SEHNR, CDR2 FQNEAQ (reference sequence). CDR3 protein: CASSLVSSGRGAPNF. The DNA for the CDR3 is TGTGCCAGCAGCTTAGTGTCTAGCGGGAGGGGGGCCCCTAACTTC.

This clonotype was detected many times. The chain carries TRBV24-1 and TRBJ2-1, with D perhaps TRBD1 (5 bases). This CDR3 is built from 14 residues. V shed 1 base and J shed 7 bases, with 10 bases lying between them. From germline, CDR1 is KGHDR and CDR2 SFDVKD. The CDR3 protein is CATSDFIRENEQFF. The CDR3 bases are TGTGCCACCAGTGATTTCATCAGGGAAAATGAGCAGTTCTTC.

This clonotype was seen at least ten times. The rearrangement uses TRBV5-8 and TRBJ2-5; weak D call: TRBD1 (6 bases). The CDR3 covers 14 residues. The V end lost 4 bases, the J end lost 4 bases, and 14 bases lay between the germline ends. Germline assignment: CDR1 SGHTS and CDR2 YDEGEE. The CDR3 is CASSIDRSRETQYF. The CDR3 bases are TGTGCCAGCAGCATAGACAGGTCCCGAGAGACCCAGTACTTC. The full variable domain, its missing parts supplied by reference TRBV5-8 and TRBJ2-5, is EAGVTQSPTHLIKTRGQQATLRCSPISGHTSVYWYQQALGLGLQFLLWYDEGEERNRGNFPPRFSGRQFPNYSSELNVNALELEDSALYLCASSIDRSRETQYFGPGTRLLVL.

This clonotype came up many times. The chain links TRBV12-3 or TRBV12-4 to TRBJ2-1, with TRBD2 matching over 13 bases. There are 15 residues in the CDR3. Losses at the gene ends were 5 bases for V and 9 bases for J; bases not matched to a gene: 7. This CDR3 reads CASSRTSGSLGEQFF. The CDR3 nucleotides read TGTGCCAGCAGTAGGACTAGCGGGAGTTTGGGTGAGCAGTTCTTC.

This clonotype was seen many times. V gene TRBV28 combines with J gene TRBJ1-6; a possible D gene is TRBD1 (6 bases). Per germline, CDR1 MDHEN and CDR2 SYDVKM. The length of the CDR3 is 12 residues. V was cut by 8 bases and J by 9 bases, with 11 bases left in between. This CDR3 reads CASGDRTSPLHF. Written as DNA, the CDR3 is TGTGCCAGCGGCGACAGGACTTCACCCCTCCACTTT.

This clonotype was recorded at least ten times. This sequence joins TRBV20-1 and TRBJ2-3, with TRBD1 identical over 11 bases. This CDR3 is built from 14 residues. The ends lost 5 bases at V and 0 bases at J; junction bases unmatched: 1. Germline V lookup: CDR1 DFQATT, CDR2 SNEGSKA (reference sequence). The CDR3 nucleotides are TGCAGTGCTGGACAGGGGGCAAGCACAGATACGCAGTATTTT. Its protein product is CSAGQGASTDTQYF.

This clonotype came up many times. This chain joins TRBV20-1 and TRBJ1-2; D might be TRBD1 (6 bases). Trimming pared 2 bases from V and 7 bases from J, leaving 20 bases between. Germline lookup yields CDR1 DFQATT and CDR2 SNEGSKA (reference sequence). This CDR3 has 15 amino acids. The CDR3, as DNA: TGCAGTGCTAGACACCAAGGGCAGGGGCCATCTGGCTACACCTTC. Translation: CSARHQGQGPSGYTF.

This chain uses TRBV28 with TRBJ1-2, with 8 positions matching TRBD1. V lost 1 base and J lost 7; bases outside the gene matches: 5. The germline V gene has CDR1 MDHEN and CDR2 SYDVKM. The CDR3 sequence is 14 residues long. The CDR3 DNA sequence: TGTGCCAGCAGTTTATCGTCAGGGGGCTTTGGCTACACCTTC. It codes for CASSLSSGGFGYTF.

Note on this clonotype: A single base separates this from a much larger clone, so it may be a read error. Without the conserved terminal phenylalanine or tryptophan, this CDR3 likely stems from a read error. V gene TRBV3-1 combines with J gene TRBJ2-5, with D unclear. The CDR3 runs 16 residues. The germline CDR1 and CDR2 sequences are LGHDT and YNNKEL (reference sequence). Trimming shortened V by 4 bases and J by 2 bases, and 17 bases separated the two germline ends. This CDR3 reads CASSPSFLGSQETQYL. The CDR3 DNA reads TGTGCCAGCAGCCCATCATTTTTGGGTAGTCAAGAGACCCAGTACCTC.

In its sample, this clonotype was seen many times. The rearrangement links TRBV7-2 to TRBJ2-7; D is perhaps TRBD1 or TRBD2 (6 bases each). The length of the CDR3 is 13 residues. V lost 5 bases and J lost 4, with 12 bases in between. Germline assignment: CDR1 SGHTA and CDR2 FQGNSA. The DNA for the CDR3 is TGTGCCAGCAGCCCAAGGGGGACTTACGAGCAGTACTTC. It codes for CASSPRGTYEQYF.

There are many counts of this clonotype. This chain links TRBV20-1 with TRBJ2-1; D not certain. CDR1 and CDR2 (germline): DFQATT, SNEGSKA (reference sequence). The CDR3 is made up of 14 amino acids. With 6 bases removed from V and 1 base from J, the gap between germline ends came to 13 bases. In DNA, the CDR3 is TGCAGTGCCAGACCAGTAGCTTCCTACAATGAGCAGTTCTTC. This encodes CSARPVASYNEQFF.

This clonotype was detected many times. The chain recombines TRBV19 with TRBJ2-7, with D possibly TRBD1 on 5 matching bases. Deletions cut 6 bases from V and 0 bases from J, with 9 bases between. This CDR3 is 13 amino acids long. Germline CDR1 and CDR2: LNHDA and SQIVND (reference sequence). As DNA, the CDR3 is TGTGCCAGTAGGACAGAATACTCCTACGAGCAGTACTTC. It yields the protein CASRTEYSYEQYF.